These 12 T cell receptor beta chains share one sample of origin, sequenced in a study of graft-versus-host responses after intestinal transplantation. Their antigens are not known. Generated by immunoSEQ multiplex PCR, the TCRdb table keeps only in-frame clones and is missing some. The sample consists of some 130,000 clones, over 85% of them appearing once. This material consisted of unstimulated CD4+ T cells sorted from spleen or lymph node cells, taken before intestinal transplant. All receptors derive from a human donor who received an intestinal transplant.

The rearrangement joins TRBV10-3 to TRBJ2-1; D possibly corresponds to TRBD2 (6 bases). V was cut by 4 bases and J by 10 bases, with 17 bases left in between. This CDR3 is built from 14 residues. Germline values: CDR1 ENHRY, CDR2 SYGVKD. The CDR3 loop reads CAISAGLGLSEQFF. DNA of the CDR3: TGTGCCATCAGTGCAGGATTGGGACTCTCGGAGCAGTTCTTC.

The CDR3 region has the DNA TGTGCCAGCAGTGTCCCGCCAGTATACGAGCAGTACTTC. This encodes CASSVPPVYEQYF. The chain carries TRBV6-5 and TRBJ2-7, with D unresolved. V gave up 5 bases and J gave up 4 bases, with 12 bases separating them. The length of the CDR3 is 13 residues. CDR1 is MNHEY and CDR2 is SVGAGI in the germline V gene.

This clone has a single count. The chain carries TRBV5-3 and TRBJ2-1; 8 bases align to TRBD1. TRBV5-3 is treated as an ORF (open reading frame) with a function not yet certain. CDR3 length: 17 amino acids. Trimming removed 6 bases from V and 6 bases from J; junction bases left unmatched: 17. CDR3 in amino acids: CARILTGTGRMVNEQFF. The CDR3 bases are TGTGCCAGAATCCTTACCGGGACAGGAAGGATGGTCAATGAGCAGTTCTTC.

J is TRBJ1-5 and V is TRBV18; 7 bases agree with TRBD1. Germline CDR1 reads KGHSH; CDR2 reads LQKENI. The CDR3 runs to 15 residues. After removal of 1 base from V and 1 base from J, the junction contained 1 base not matched to a gene. In nucleotides, the CDR3 is TGTGCCAGCTCACCACAGGGGGCCAGCAATCAGCCCCAGCATTTT. This codes for CASSPQGASNQPQHF.

The chain couples TRBV5-6 to TRBJ2-1; TRBD2 matches 11 bases. Germline CDR1 reads SGHDT; CDR2 reads YYEEEE. J lost 5 bases, V lost 3 bases, and 13 bases had no gene match. This CDR3 is built from 18 residues. The CDR3 DNA reads as TGTGCCAGCAGCTCCCCCCGGGGTAGCGGGAGGGGGAACAATGAGCAGTTCTTC. Translating it yields CASSSPRGSGRGNNEQFF.

The rearrangement links TRBV11-2 to TRBJ2-7; the D is unclear. Trimming removed 3 bases from V and 4 bases from J, with 10 bases in between. CDR1 is SGHAT, CDR2 FQNNGV, per germline. This CDR3 comprises 13 residues. The CDR3, as DNA: TGTGCCAGCAGCTTGCACCCCTCTTACGAGCAGTACTTC. Amino acids: CASSLHPSYEQYF.

The chain links TRBV2 to TRBJ1-3, with 8 bases lining up with TRBD1. Germline values: CDR1 SNHLY, CDR2 FYNNEI. V was pared by 4 bases and J by 7 bases, with 12 bases of the junction left unmatched. This CDR3 is 16 amino acids long. The chain's CDR3 is CASSGGQGGLRNTIYF. In nucleotides, the CDR3 is TGTGCCAGCAGTGGAGGACAGGGTGGTTTACGGAACACCATATATTTT. Combining the CDR3 with reference TRBV2 and TRBJ1-3 gives the whole variable domain EPEVTQTPSHQVTQMGQEVILRCVPISNHLYFYWYRQILGQKVEFLVSFYNNEISEKSEIFDDQFSVERPDGSNFTLKIRSTKLEDSAMYFCASSGGQGGLRNTIYFGEGSWLTVV.

The gene calls are TRBV30 and TRBJ1-3; D call uncertain. The CDR3 has 15 amino acids. CDR1 is GTSNPN, CDR2 SVGIG, per germline (reference sequence). Trimming cost V 0 bases and J 0 bases, with 9 bases left between them. The CDR3 loop reads CAWSVGQSSGNTIYF. The DNA of the CDR3 is TGTGCCTGGAGTGTAGGGCAGAGCTCTGGAAACACCATATATTTT. The full variable domain, in which reference TRBV30 and TRBJ1-3 provide the parts outside the CDR3, is SQTIHQWPATLVQPVGSPLSLECTVEGTSNPNLYWYRQAAGRGLQLLFYSVGIGQISSEVPQNLSASRPQDRQFILSSKKLLLSDSGFYLCAWSVGQSSGNTIYFGEGSWLTVV.

The CDR3 spells CATRDWGYTF. The CDR3 nucleotides read TGTGCCACCCGAGACTGGGGCTACACCTTC. This rearrangement joins TRBV6-1 to TRBJ1-2; D is undetermined. Germline V gene sequence: CDR1 MNHNS, CDR2 SASEGT. Deletions cut 10 bases from V and 8 bases from J, with 11 bases between. This CDR3 region has 10 residues.

The chain has TRBV7-3 and TRBJ2-1, with unresolved D. Germline-derived CDR1 and CDR2 are SGHTA and FQGTGA. The V and J ends lost 5 bases and 8 bases respectively, with 19 bases between them. This CDR3 has 15 residues. DNA of the CDR3: TGTGCCAGCAGCACCGCCCAGGCCTCCCACTATGAGCAGTTCTTC. Encoded protein: CASSTAQASHYEQFF.

This clone was observed once. The rearrangement uses TRBV12-5 and TRBJ1-2; tentatively, D is TRBD1 (6 bases). CDR3 length: 14 residues. Trimming took off 1 base at V and 6 bases at J, with 12 bases between the two ends. CDR1 and CDR2 (germline): LGHNT, FRNRAP. CDR3 DNA sequence: TGTGCTAGTGGTTTGGGCCGACAGGCAAATGGCTACACCTTC. Translating gives CASGLGRQANGYTF.

The V gene is TRBV27, the J gene TRBJ1-2, with D hard to call. The CDR3 totals 14 residues. The V end lost 7 bases, the J end lost 5 bases, and 17 bases lay between the germline ends. The germline CDR1 and CDR2 sequences are MNHEY and SMNVEV (reference sequence). DNA of the CDR3: TGTGCCAGCACGACCAAGACGCGAAATTATGGCTACACCTTC. It is translated as CASTTKTRNYGYTF.